Listed here are 17 T cell receptor beta chains from one sample, sequenced in a study of read filtering for tumor transcriptome and immune sequencing. From about 0.4 ug of RNA, a library with molecular barcoded alpha/delta and beta/gamma adaptors was made. In TCRdb, the reads were re-called with MiXCR into one record per CDR3 protein. The sample has over 45,000 distinct CDR3 sequences, more than 20% seen once. Sequenced: a population of CD138-negative cells sorted from bone marrow. The receptor set was obtained from a donor over 35 with multiple myeloma.

This clonotype has a handful of counts. A much larger clone lies one base from this, so it may be a read error. J is TRBJ2-5 and V is TRBV3-1; D is unresolved. Germline-derived CDR1 and CDR2 are LGHDT and YNNKEL (reference sequence). The CDR3 loop spans 16 amino acids. V was clipped by 0 bases and J by 7 bases, with 18 bases between them. Written as DNA, the CDR3 is TGTGCCAGCAGCCAAGATCCTTCTGCGGTTGGCGGGACCCAGTACTTC. Residues: CASSQDPSAVGGTQYF.

This clonotype was seen just once. The chain combines TRBV7-9 with TRBJ2-1, with unresolved D. The CDR3 is 12 amino acids. Germline assignment: CDR1 SEHNR and CDR2 FQNEAQ (reference sequence). V was clipped by 8 bases and J by 10 bases, with 15 bases between them. This chain's CDR3 is CASCPIVLEQFF. The CDR3 region has the DNA TGTGCCAGCTGCCCGATAGTTTTGGAGCAGTTCTTC. Full variable domain (remainder filled in from reference TRBV7-9 and TRBJ2-1): DTGVSQNPRHKITKRGQNVTFRCDPISEHNRLYWYRQTLGQGPEFLTYFQNEAQLEKSRLLSDRFSAERPKGSFSTLEIQRTEQGDSAMYLCASCPIVLEQFFGPGTRLTVL.

This clonotype was seen at least ten times. The J gene is TRBJ1-1, the V gene TRBV28, with D uncertain. The V end was cut by 5 bases, the J end by 9 bases, with 16 bases between. The germline CDR1 and CDR2 sequences are MDHEN and SYDVKM. The CDR3 consists of 13 residues. As DNA, the CDR3 is TGTGCCAGCAGTCGGAATTGGGTTAACCAAGCTTTCTTT. Protein: CASSRNWVNQAFF.

The chain is built from TRBV29-1 and TRBJ2-2; TRBD1 agrees at 7 bases. After removal of 7 bases from V and 6 bases from J, the junction contained 20 bases not matched to a gene. This CDR3 spans 17 amino acids. Per germline, CDR1 SQVTM and CDR2 ANQGSEA. CDR3 sequence (DNA): TGCAGCGACGCATGGGAGCCGGGACAGATTTTGTCCGGGGAGCTGTTTTTT. Translating it yields CSDAWEPGQILSGELFF.

This clonotype was recorded many times. The chain recombines TRBV24-1 with TRBJ2-1; unclear D gene. V was shortened by 5 bases and J by 4 bases, with 5 bases between the two germline ends. Germline CDR1 is KGHDR and CDR2 is SFDVKD. CDR3 length equals 12 residues. The CDR3 nucleotides are TGTGCCACCAGTGGGGGTTACAATGAGCAGTTCTTC. This translates into CATSGGYNEQFF.

On this clonotype itself: Just one base apart from a much larger clone, this may be a read error. The J gene is TRBJ2-3, the V gene TRBV11-2; a weak D match, TRBD2 (5 bases). Germline lookup yields CDR1 SGHAT and CDR2 FQNNGV. This CDR3 is 14 amino acids long. Deletions cut 5 bases from V and 2 bases from J, with 11 bases between. The chain's CDR3 is CASSRGSNTDTQYF. The CDR3, as DNA: TGTGCCAGCAGCCGGGGATCTAACACAGATACGCAGTATTTT.

There are many counts of this clonotype. This chain joins TRBV20-1 and TRBJ1-1; no clear D gene. Germline V gene data show CDR1 as DFQATT and CDR2 as SNEGSKA (reference sequence). The CDR3 contains 12 residues. V was clipped by 3 bases and J by 1 base, with 6 bases between them. The CDR3 here is CSARDWNTEAFF. The CDR3 coding sequence is TGCAGTGCTAGGGACTGGAACACTGAAGCTTTCTTT.

This clonotype showed up many times. The chain couples TRBV6-2 or TRBV6-3 to TRBJ2-6; D is perhaps TRBD1 (5 bases). Germline assignment: CDR1 MNHEY and CDR2 SVGEGT. The CDR3 totals 18 residues. Trimming removed 0 bases from V and 1 base from J, with 13 bases in between. This CDR3 is CASSYSNRKRSGANVLTF. Here the CDR3 DNA reads TGTGCCAGCAGTTACTCGAACAGGAAAAGGTCTGGGGCCAACGTCCTGACTTTC.

This clonotype was found many times. This chain joins TRBV2 and TRBJ2-7; 10 nucleotides match TRBD1. This CDR3 comprises 12 residues. Germline V CDR1 and CDR2: SNHLY, FYNNEI. Trimming took 11 bases from V and 3 from J; bases not matched to a gene: 4. The chain's CDR3 is CASGDRGYEQYF. The CDR3, as DNA: TGTGCCTCCGGGGACAGGGGCTACGAGCAGTACTTC.

The chain has TRBV5-6 and TRBJ1-2, with 10 bases lining up with TRBD1. The CDR3 is 14 amino acids. CDR1 is SGHDT, CDR2 YYEEEE, per germline. V was clipped by 3 bases and J by 2 bases; unmatched bases: 1. The CDR3 nucleotides are TGTGCCAGCAGCTGGGGACAGGGGAACTATGGCTACACCTTC. This sequence encodes CASSWGQGNYGYTF.

Regarding this clonotype: A single base separates this from a much larger clone, so it may be a read error. This sequence joins TRBV10-2 and TRBJ2-1; TRBD2 aligns across 9 bases. In germline, CDR1 is WSHSY, CDR2 SAAADI. This CDR3 has 15 residues. The CDR3 here is CGSLSGRDDDNEQFF. CDR3 nucleotide sequence: TGCGGCAGCCTTAGCGGGAGAGACGACGACAATGAGCAGTTCTTC.

The sample holds many counts of this clonotype. This chain uses TRBV20-1 with TRBJ2-1, with TRBD2 as a possible D gene (6 bases). Germline CDR1 reads DFQATT; CDR2 reads SNEGSKA (reference sequence). V lost 3 bases to trimming and J lost 5 bases, with 23 bases between them. The CDR3 contains 17 residues. The CDR3 region is CSARVPIRERFHNEQFF. The CDR3 DNA is TGCAGTGCTAGGGTCCCTATCCGGGAGAGATTCCACAATGAGCAGTTCTTC.

About this clonotype itself: A much larger clone differs from this one at a single base, so this may be a read error. The chain has TRBV5-1 and TRBJ2-7; 12 bases align to TRBD2. V shed 4 bases, J shed 5 bases, and the junction held 4 bases outside the gene matches. This CDR3 is built from 14 residues. From germline, CDR1 is SGHRS and CDR2 YFSETQ. The CDR3 region is CASSARTSGNEQYF. The CDR3 coding sequence is TGCGCCAGCAGCGCCAGGACTAGCGGGAACGAGCAGTACTTC.

This chain links TRBV7-3 with TRBJ2-6; D could derive from TRBD1 or TRBD2 (5 bases each). V lost 4 bases to trimming and J lost 0 bases, with 13 bases between them. The CDR3 totals 17 residues. Germline loops: CDR1 SGHTA, CDR2 FQGTGA. CDR3 amino acids: CASSSGTDSSGANVLTF. The CDR3 bases are TGTGCCAGCAGCTCAGGGACGGACTCCTCTGGGGCCAACGTCCTGACTTTC.

The chain recombines TRBV13 with TRBJ1-4; 7 bases agree with TRBD1. The CDR3 spans 14 residues. Germline V gene lookup returns CDR1 PRHDT and CDR2 FYEKMQ (reference sequence). V lost 5 bases, J lost 7 bases, and 7 bases stayed unmatched. CDR3 coding DNA: TGTGCCAGCAGCCAGACAGGGAGGGGTGAAAAACTGTTTTTT. As protein: CASSQTGRGEKLFF. Full variable domain (missing parts from reference TRBV13 and TRBJ1-4): AAGVIQSPRHLIKEKRETATLKCYPIPRHDTVYWYQQGPGQDPQFLISFYEKMQSDKGSIPDRFSAQQFSDYHSELNMSSLELGDSALYFCASSQTGRGEKLFFGSGTQLSVL.

In DNA form, the CDR3 reads TGTACCAGCAGCGGCCGGCGACAGGGGTTCATCGGGGAGCTGTTTTTT. Its translation: CTSSGRRQGFIGELFF. The chain carries TRBV7-2 and TRBJ2-2; 8 nucleotides align to TRBD1. The V segment lost 5 bases and the J segment 7 bases; nucleotides outside the gene matches: 12. CDR1 is SGHTA and CDR2 is FQGNSA in the germline V gene. This CDR3 comprises 16 residues.

This clonotype was observed many times. This sequence joins TRBV5-6 and TRBJ2-7; the D is unclear. With 3 bases removed from V and 0 bases from J, the gap between germline ends came to 4 bases. The germline gives CDR1 SGHDT, CDR2 YYEEEE. There are 12 residues in the CDR3. CDR3 nucleotides: TGTGCCAGCAGCTCCTACTCCTACGAGCAGTACTTC. Its translation: CASSSYSYEQYF. Looking up the rest from reference TRBV5-6 and TRBJ2-7 gives the full variable domain: DAGVTQSPTHLIKTRGQQVTLRCSPKSGHDTVSWYQQALGQGPQFIFQYYEEEERQRGNFPDRFSGHQFPNYSSELNVNALLLGDSALYLCASSSYSYEQYFGPGTRLTVT.